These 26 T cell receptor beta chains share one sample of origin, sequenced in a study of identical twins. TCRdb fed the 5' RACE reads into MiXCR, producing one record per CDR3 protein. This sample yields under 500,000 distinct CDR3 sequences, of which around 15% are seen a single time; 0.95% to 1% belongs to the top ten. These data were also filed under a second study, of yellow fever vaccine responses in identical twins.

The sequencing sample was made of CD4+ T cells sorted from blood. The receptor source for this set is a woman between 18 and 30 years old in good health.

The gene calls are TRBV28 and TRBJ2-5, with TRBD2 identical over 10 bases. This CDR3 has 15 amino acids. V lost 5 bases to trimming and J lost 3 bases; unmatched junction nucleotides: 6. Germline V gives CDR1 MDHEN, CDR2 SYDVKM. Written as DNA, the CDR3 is TGTGCCAGCAGTCCTCACAGCGGGGGGGAAGAGACCCAGTACTTC. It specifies CASSPHSGGEETQYF.

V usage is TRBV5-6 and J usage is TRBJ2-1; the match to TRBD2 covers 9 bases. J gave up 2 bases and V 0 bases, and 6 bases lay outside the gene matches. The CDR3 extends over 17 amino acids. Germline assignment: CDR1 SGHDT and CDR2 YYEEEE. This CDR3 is CASSLGSGSRTYNEQFF. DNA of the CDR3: TGTGCCAGCAGCTTGGGTAGCGGGAGTCGCACCTACAATGAGCAGTTCTTC.

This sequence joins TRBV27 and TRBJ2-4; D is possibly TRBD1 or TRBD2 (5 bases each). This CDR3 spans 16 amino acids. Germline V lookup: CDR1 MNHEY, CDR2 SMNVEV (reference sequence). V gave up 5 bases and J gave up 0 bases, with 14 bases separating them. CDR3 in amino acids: CASSRDGTLAKNIQYF. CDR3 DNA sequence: TGTGCCAGCAGTAGGGACGGAACCCTAGCCAAAAACATTCAGTACTTC.

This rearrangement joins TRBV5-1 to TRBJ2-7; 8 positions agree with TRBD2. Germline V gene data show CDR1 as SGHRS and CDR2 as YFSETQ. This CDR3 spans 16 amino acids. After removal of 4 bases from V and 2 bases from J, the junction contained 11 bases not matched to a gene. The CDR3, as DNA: TGCGCCAGCAGCCCGAGGACGACTAGCGATACCTACGAGCAGTACTTC. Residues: CASSPRTTSDTYEQYF.

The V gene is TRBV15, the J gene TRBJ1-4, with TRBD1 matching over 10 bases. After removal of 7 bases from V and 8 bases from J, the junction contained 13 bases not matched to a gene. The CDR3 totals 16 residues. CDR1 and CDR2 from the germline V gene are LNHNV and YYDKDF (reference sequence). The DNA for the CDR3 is TGTGCCACCATGCCGTCTTGGGGGACAGGGGACGAAAAACTGTTTTTT. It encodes CATMPSWGTGDEKLFF. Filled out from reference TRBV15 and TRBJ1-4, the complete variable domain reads DAMVIQNPRYQVTQFGKPVTLSCSQTLNHNVMYWYQQKSSQAPKLLFHYYDKDFNNEADTPDNFQSRRPNTSFCFLDIRSPGLGDTAMYLCATMPSWGTGDEKLFFGSGTQLSVL.

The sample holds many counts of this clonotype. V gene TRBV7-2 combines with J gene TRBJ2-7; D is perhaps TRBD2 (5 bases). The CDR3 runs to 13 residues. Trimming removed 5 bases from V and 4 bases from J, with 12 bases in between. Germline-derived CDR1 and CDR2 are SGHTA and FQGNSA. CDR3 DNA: TGTGCCAGCAGCCCGCGGGCGTATTACGAGCAGTACTTC. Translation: CASSPRAYYEQYF.

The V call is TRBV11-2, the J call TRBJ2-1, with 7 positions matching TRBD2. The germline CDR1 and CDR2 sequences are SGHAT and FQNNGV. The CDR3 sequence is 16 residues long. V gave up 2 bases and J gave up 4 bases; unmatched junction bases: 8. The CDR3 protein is CASSLISGALYNEQFF. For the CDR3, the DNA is TGTGCCAGCAGCTTAATAAGCGGGGCCCTTTACAATGAGCAGTTCTTC.

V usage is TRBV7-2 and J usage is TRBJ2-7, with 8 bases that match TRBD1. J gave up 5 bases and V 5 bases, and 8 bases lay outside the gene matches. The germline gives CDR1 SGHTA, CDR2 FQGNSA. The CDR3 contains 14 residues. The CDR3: CASSPRTGSDEQYF. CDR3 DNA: TGTGCCAGCAGCCCCAGGACAGGGAGCGACGAGCAGTACTTC.

The CDR3 sequence: CASSLGTSGRNLFF. CDR3 coding DNA: TGTGCCAGCAGCTTAGGGACTAGCGGGAGGAATTTGTTCTTC. This chain uses TRBV7-2 with TRBJ2-1; 14 bases line up with TRBD2. Germline V gene sequence: CDR1 SGHTA, CDR2 FQGNSA. There are 14 residues in the CDR3. Trimming removed 1 base from V and 15 bases from J; junction bases left unmatched: 5. Full variable domain (outside the CDR3, taken from reference TRBV7-2 and TRBJ2-1): GAGVSQSPSNKVTEKGKDVELRCDPISGHTALYWYRQSLGQGLEFLIYFQGNSAPDKSGLPSDRFSAERTGGSVSTLTIQRTQQEDSAVYLCASSLGTSGRNLFFGPGTRLTVL.

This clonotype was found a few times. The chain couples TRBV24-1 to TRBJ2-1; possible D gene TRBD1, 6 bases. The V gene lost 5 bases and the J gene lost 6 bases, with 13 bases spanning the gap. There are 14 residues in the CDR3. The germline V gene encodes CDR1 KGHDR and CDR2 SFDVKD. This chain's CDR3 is CATSGTAFRNEQFF. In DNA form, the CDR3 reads TGTGCCACCAGTGGGACAGCCTTTCGCAATGAGCAGTTCTTC.

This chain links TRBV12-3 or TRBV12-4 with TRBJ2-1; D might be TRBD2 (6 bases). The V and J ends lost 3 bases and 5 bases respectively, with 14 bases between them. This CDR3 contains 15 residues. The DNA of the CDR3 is TGTGCCAGCAGTTTGGGTAGCGGTACAAACAATGAGCAGTTCTTC. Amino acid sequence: CASSLGSGTNNEQFF.

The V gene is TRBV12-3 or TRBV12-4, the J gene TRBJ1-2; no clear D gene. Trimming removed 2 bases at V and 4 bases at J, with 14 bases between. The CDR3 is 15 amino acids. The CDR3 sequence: CASSLRRGELYGYTF. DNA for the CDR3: TGTGCCAGCAGTTTAAGGCGAGGCGAACTCTATGGCTACACCTTC.

The CDR3 is CASSASSTGELFF. The DNA of the CDR3 is TGTGCCAGCAGCGCATCTAGCACCGGGGAGCTGTTTTTT. This chain uses TRBV7-3 with TRBJ2-2; no firm D call. The CDR3 has 13 residues. With 5 bases removed from V and 4 bases from J, the gap between germline ends came to 8 bases. Germline CDR1 is SGHTA and CDR2 is FQGTGA.

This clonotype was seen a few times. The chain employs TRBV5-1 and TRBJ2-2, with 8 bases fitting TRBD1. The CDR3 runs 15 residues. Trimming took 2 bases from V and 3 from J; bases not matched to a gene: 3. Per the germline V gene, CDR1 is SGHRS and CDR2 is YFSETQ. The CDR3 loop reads CASSFQDRDTGELFF. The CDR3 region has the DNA TGCGCCAGCAGCTTCCAGGACAGGGACACCGGGGAGCTGTTTTTT.

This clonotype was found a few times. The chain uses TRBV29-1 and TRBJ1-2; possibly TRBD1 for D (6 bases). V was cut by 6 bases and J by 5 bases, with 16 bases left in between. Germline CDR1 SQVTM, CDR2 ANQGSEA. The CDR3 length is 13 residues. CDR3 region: CSVAQGVGYGYTF. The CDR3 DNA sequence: TGCAGCGTGGCACAGGGAGTAGGATATGGCTACACCTTC.

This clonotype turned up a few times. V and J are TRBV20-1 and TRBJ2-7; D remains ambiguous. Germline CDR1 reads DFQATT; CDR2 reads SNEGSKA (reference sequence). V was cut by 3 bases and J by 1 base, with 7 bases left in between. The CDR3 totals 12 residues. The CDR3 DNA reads TGCAGTGCTAGCAGTCGGTCCTACGAGCAGTACTTC. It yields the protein CSASSRSYEQYF.

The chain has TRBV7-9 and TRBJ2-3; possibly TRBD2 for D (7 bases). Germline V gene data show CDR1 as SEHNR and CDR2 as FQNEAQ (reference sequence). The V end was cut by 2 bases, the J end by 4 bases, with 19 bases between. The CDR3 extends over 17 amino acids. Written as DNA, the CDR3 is TGTGCCAGCAGCTTATCGCCTCGGGGGGCCAAGGCAGATACGCAGTATTTT. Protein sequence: CASSLSPRGAKADTQYF.

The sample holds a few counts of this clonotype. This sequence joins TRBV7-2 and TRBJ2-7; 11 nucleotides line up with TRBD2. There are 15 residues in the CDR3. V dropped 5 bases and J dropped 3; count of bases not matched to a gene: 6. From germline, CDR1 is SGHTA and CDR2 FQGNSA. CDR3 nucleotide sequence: TGTGCCAGCAGCCCCCTTACTAGCGGGGGCTACGAGCAGTACTTC. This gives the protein CASSPLTSGGYEQYF.

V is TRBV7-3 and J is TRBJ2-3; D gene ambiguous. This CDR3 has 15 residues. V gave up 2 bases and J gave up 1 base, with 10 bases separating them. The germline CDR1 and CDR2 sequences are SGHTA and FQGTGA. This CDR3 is CASSLGSRGTDTQYF. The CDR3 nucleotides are TGTGCCAGCAGCTTAGGGTCTCGCGGCACAGATACGCAGTATTTT.

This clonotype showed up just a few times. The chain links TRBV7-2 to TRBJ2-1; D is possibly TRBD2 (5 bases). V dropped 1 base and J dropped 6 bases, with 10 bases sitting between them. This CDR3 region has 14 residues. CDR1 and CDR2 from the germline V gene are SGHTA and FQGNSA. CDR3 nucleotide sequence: TGTGCCAGCAGCTTAGAACTAGATCGCAATGAGCAGTTCTTC. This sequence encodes CASSLELDRNEQFF.

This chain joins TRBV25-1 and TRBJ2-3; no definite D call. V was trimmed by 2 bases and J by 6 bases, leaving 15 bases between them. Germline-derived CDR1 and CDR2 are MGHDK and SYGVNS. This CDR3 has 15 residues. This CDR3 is CASSENKRSADTQYF. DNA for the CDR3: TGTGCCAGCAGTGAAAATAAACGGTCTGCGGATACGCAGTATTTT. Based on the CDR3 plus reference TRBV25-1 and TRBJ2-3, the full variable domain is EADIYQTPRYLVIGTGKKITLECSQTMGHDKMYWYQQDPGMELHLIHYSYGVNSTEKGDLSSESTVSRIRTEHFPLTLESARPSHTSQYLCASSENKRSADTQYFGPGTRLTVL.

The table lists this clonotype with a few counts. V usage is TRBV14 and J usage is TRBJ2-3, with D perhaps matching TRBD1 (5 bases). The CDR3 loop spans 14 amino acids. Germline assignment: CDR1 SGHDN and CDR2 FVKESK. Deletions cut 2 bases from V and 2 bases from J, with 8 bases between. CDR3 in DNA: TGTGCCAGCAGCCAAACAGGAATCACAGATACGCAGTATTTT. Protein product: CASSQTGITDTQYF. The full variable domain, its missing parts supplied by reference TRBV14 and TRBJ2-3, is EAGVTQFPSHSVIEKGQTVTLRCDPISGHDNLYWYRRVMGKEIKFLLHFVKESKQDESGMPNNRFLAERTGGTYSTLKVQPAELEDSGVYFCASSQTGITDTQYFGPGTRLTVL.

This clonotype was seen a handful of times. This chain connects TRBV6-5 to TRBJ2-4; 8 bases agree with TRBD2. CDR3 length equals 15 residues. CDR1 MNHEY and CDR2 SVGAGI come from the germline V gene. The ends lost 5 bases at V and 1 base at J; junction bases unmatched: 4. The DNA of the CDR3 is TGTGCCAGCAGTACCCGACTAGCGGCCAAAAACATTCAGTACTTC. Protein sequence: CASSTRLAAKNIQYF.

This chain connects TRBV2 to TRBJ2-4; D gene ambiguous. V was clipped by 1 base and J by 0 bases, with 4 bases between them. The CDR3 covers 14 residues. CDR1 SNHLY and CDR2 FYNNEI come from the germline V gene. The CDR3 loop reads CASSEGLAKNIQYF. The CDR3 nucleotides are TGTGCCAGCAGTGAAGGACTAGCCAAAAACATTCAGTACTTC.

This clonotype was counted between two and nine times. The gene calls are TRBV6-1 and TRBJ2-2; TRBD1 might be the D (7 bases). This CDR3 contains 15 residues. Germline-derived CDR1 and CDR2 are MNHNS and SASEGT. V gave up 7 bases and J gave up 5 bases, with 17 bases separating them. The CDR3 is CASKPPRGVTGELFF. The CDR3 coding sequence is TGTGCCAGCAAGCCGCCCAGGGGGGTAACCGGGGAGCTGTTTTTT.

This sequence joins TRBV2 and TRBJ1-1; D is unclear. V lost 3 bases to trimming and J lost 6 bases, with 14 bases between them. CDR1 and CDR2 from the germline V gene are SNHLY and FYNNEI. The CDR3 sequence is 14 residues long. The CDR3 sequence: CASSDTRFVAEAFF. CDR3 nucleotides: TGTGCCAGCAGTGACACTAGATTTGTCGCTGAAGCTTTCTTT.